Listed below are T cell receptor beta chains from one sample, sequenced in a study of blood T cell repertoires in COVID-19. Profiling relied on immunoSEQ multiplex PCR, and the TCRdb table lists in-frame clones only, not all of them. This sample carries fewer than 700,000 clones, about 89% of them seen once, and the ten largest clones take 7.5% to 9.5%. The material sequenced was peripheral blood. The receptors stem from a woman aged 50 to 60 with COVID-19, enrolled during active disease. CDR3s include the opening cysteine and the closing phenylalanine or tryptophan. Each record gives: D gene, V gene, clone size, J gene, CDR3 DNA, CDR3 protein. D genes are given only for firm matches. A clone size is listed for some rows: how often the clone was seen (once, few, many), or a class if it is expanded.

D: TRBD2
V: TRBV11-2
size: NA
J: TRBJ2-5
DNA: TGTGCCAGCAGCTTTGCTAGCGGGGGGGAGACCCAGTACTTC
CDR3: CASSFASGGETQYF

D: TRBD1
V: TRBV6-5
size: NA
J: TRBJ1-2
DNA: TGTGCCAGCAGCTGGGACAGGGTTGGCGGCTACACCTTC
CDR3: CASSWDRVGGYTF

D: NA
V: TRBV9
size: NA
J: TRBJ2-5
DNA: TGTGCCAGCAGCGTAGGGCCGGGTGGAAAGGAGACCCAGTACTTC
CDR3: CASSVGPGGKETQYF

D: NA
V: TRBV7-2
size: NA
J: TRBJ2-2
DNA: TGTGCCAGCAGCCCCCAGCGGACTCTCACCGGGGAGCTGTTTTTT
CDR3: CASSPQRTLTGELFF

D: NA
V: TRBV11-3
size: NA
J: TRBJ1-6
DNA: TGTGCCAGCAGCTTATATCGGGAATCACCCCTCCACTTT
CDR3: CASSLYRESPLHF

D: TRBD1
V: TRBV15
size: NA
J: TRBJ1-2
DNA: TGTGCCACCAGCACCAAGCCCGACAGGGGCGGCTACACCTTC
CDR3: CATSTKPDRGGYTF

D: TRBD1
V: TRBV30
size: NA
J: TRBJ1-5
DNA: TGTGCCTGGAGTGTCGACAGGGGTCAGCCCCAGCATTTT
CDR3: CAWSVDRGQPQHF

D: NA
V: TRBV19
size: NA
J: TRBJ2-7
DNA: TGTGCCAGTAGTCCCCGGGACTTCACCTACGAGCAGTACTTC
CDR3: CASSPRDFTYEQYF

D: TRBD1
V: TRBV12-5
size: NA
J: TRBJ1-5
DNA: TGTGCTAGTGGCCATCGGGGAAGGGGACAGAGCAATCAGCCCCAGCATTTT
CDR3: CASGHRGRGQSNQPQHF

D: TRBD1
V: TRBV19
size: once
J: TRBJ1-1
DNA: TGTGCCAGTAGAGTGGACAGGGACAGAGAAGCTTTCTTT
CDR3: CASRVDRDREAFF

D: NA
V: TRBV5-6
size: NA
J: TRBJ1-3
DNA: TGTGCCAGCAGCTTGGAAACAGTTCCAAACACCATATATTTT
CDR3: CASSLETVPNTIYF

D: TRBD1
V: TRBV6-5
size: NA
J: TRBJ2-7
DNA: TGTGCCAGCGCGTTCGGGACAGGCTTCTCCTACGAGCAGTACTTC
CDR3: CASAFGTGFSYEQYF